Below are 4 T cell receptor beta chains sequenced from a single sample in a study of CD8+ T cells in alopecia areata. Reverse transcribed after extraction, RNA yielded cDNA as the sequencing template. Some clones are missing from TCRdb's copy, which holds only in-frame ones; the method was immunoSEQ multiplex PCR. The top ten hold 0.65% to 0.7% of the sample, which has fewer than 250,000 clones, about three fifths seen once. Documented treatment: oral pan-JAK inhibitor, 5-10 mg twice daily. The sequencing here drew on CD4+ T cells sorted from blood, taken at week 4, from a patient treated with tofacitinib. The receptors derive from a human donor with alopecia areata.

V gene TRBV7-2 combines with J gene TRBJ2-7; 11 nucleotides match TRBD2. The CDR3 covers 14 residues. Unmatched junction bases numbered 5, after V lost 4 bases and J lost 6 bases. CDR1 is SGHTA, CDR2 FQGNSA, per germline. As DNA, the CDR3 is TGTGCCAGCAGCTCGTGGGGGACTAGCGGCGAGCAGTACTTC. Encoded protein: CASSSWGTSGEQYF.

This clone appeared a few times. J is TRBJ1-1 and V is TRBV4-2, with D tentatively TRBD1 (5 bases). The V gene lost 4 bases and the J gene lost 5 bases, with 17 bases spanning the gap. Germline CDR1 is LGHNA and CDR2 is YNFKEQ. This CDR3 contains 15 residues. The CDR3 is CASSRGGGGGTEAFF. The CDR3 DNA reads TGTGCCAGCAGCCGGGGTGGTGGGGGAGGAACTGAAGCTTTCTTT.

V is TRBV19 and J is TRBJ2-3; D not certain. In germline, CDR1 is LNHDA, CDR2 SQIVND (reference sequence). Trimming stripped 6 bases from V and 2 bases from J, with 12 bases between. The CDR3 totals 14 residues. CDR3 sequence (DNA): TGTGCCAGTAGGGGCGATAAAATCACAGATACGCAGTATTTT. Protein product: CASRGDKITDTQYF.

V and J are TRBV5-1 and TRBJ2-4; D may be TRBD1 or TRBD2 (5 bases each). Germline V lookup: CDR1 SGHRS, CDR2 YFSETQ. This CDR3 region has 18 residues. V lost 3 bases and J 0 bases, leaving 19 bases between the germline ends. In nucleotides, the CDR3 is TGCGCCAGCAGCTCCCCCCCGGGGCGGAAGGGAGCCAAAAACATTCAGTACTTC. Protein sequence: CASSSPPGRKGAKNIQYF.